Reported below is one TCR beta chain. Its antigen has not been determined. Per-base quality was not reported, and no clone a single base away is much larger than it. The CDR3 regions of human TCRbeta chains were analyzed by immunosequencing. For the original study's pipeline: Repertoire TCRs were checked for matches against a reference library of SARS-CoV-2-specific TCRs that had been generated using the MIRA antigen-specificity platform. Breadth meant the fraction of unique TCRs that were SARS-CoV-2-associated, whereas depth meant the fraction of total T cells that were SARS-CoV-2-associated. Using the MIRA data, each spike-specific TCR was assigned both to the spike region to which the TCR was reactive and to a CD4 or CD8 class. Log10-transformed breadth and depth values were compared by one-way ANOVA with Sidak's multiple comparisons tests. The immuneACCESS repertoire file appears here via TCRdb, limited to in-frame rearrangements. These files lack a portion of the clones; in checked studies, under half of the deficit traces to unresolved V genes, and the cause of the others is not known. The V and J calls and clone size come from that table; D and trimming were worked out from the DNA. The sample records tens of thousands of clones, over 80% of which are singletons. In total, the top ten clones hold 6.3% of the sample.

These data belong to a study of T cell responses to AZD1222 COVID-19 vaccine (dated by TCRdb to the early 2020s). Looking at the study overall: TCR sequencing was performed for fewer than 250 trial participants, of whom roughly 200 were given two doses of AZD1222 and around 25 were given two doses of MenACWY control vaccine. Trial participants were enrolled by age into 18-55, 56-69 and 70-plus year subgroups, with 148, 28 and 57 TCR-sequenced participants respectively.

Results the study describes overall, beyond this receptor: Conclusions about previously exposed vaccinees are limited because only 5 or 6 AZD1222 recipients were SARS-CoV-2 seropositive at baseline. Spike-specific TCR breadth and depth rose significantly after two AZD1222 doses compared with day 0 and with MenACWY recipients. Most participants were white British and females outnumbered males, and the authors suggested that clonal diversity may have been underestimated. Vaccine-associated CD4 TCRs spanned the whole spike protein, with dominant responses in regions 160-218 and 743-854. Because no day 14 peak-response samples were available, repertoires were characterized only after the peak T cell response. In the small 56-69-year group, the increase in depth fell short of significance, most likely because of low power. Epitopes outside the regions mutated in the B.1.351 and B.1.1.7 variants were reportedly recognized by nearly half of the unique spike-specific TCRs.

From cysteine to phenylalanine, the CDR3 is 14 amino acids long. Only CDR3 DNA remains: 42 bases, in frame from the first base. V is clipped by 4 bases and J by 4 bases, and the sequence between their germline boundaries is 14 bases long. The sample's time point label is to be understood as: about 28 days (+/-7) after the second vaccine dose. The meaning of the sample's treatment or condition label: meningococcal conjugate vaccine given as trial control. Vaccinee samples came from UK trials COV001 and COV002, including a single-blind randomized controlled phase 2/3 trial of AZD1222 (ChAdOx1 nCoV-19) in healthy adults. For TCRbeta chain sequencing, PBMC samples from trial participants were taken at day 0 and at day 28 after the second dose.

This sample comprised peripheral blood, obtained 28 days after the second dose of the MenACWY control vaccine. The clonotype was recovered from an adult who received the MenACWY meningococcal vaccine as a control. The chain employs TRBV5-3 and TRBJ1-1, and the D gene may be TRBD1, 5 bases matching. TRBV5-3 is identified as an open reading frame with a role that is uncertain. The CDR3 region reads CARSPREGPTEAFF. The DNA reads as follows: TGTGCCAGAAGCCCTCGGGAGGGGCCCACTGAAGCTTTCTTT.